One and the same sample provided the 2 T cell receptor beta chains below, sequenced in a study of blood T cell repertoires in COVID-19. The protocol was immunoSEQ multiplex PCR, while the TCRdb copy is restricted to in-frame clones and leaves out a portion. The table has approximately 530,000 clones, around nine tenths seen once. The sample was peripheral blood. The receptors stem from a woman between 50 and 59 years old with COVID-19, enrolled during active disease.

The genes are TRBV19 and TRBJ1-1; 8 bases are shared with TRBD1. Germline lookup yields CDR1 LNHDA and CDR2 SQIVND (reference sequence). The CDR3 consists of 14 residues. CDR3 nucleotides: TGTGCTGGAAGTGGACACCAGGGGGCCACTGAAGCTTTCTTT. Translation gives CAGSGHQGATEAFF. Full variable domain (rest looked up from reference TRBV19 and TRBJ1-1): DGGITQSPKYLFRKEGQNVTLSCEQNLNHDAMYWYRQDPGQGLRLIYYSQIVNDFQKGDIAEGYSVSREKKESFPLTVTSAQKNPTAFYLCAGSGHQGATEAFFGQGTRLTVV.

This rearrangement joins TRBV19 to TRBJ1-1, with D hard to call. V lost 6 bases, J lost 3 bases, and 17 bases lay in between. Germline V gene data show CDR1 as LNHDA and CDR2 as SQIVND (reference sequence). The CDR3 runs to 15 residues. The CDR3 nucleotides read TGTGCCAGTAGCATCCCTTCGGGGTCAGACACTGAAGCTTTCTTT. Encoded protein: CASSIPSGSDTEAFF.